This TCR beta chain was obtained from a study of blood T cell repertoires in COVID-19 (dated by TCRdb to about 2020). For the wider study: The collaborator samples originated in the United States, Italy and Spain and spanned the acute and convalescent phases of COVID-19. The material from the prospective study consisted of cDNA or gDNA derived from T cells, B-cell-depleted T cells, or PBMCs. The dataset comprised deeply sampled blood TCRbeta repertoires from subjects exposed to, actively infected with, or recovered from COVID-19. The repertoires were made available in a free public database intended to serve as a resource for research on the immune response to SARS-CoV-2. Samples were obtained from the ongoing ImmuneRACE study (first 160 participants) and from 1,000 to 1,500 subjects provided by 6 global collaborators. Sample metadata almost always included a de-identified subject ID, COVID-19 status, age in years and sex. Where available, HLA class I and class II types were taken from metadata supplied by the sample provider and were not determined by assay-based typing.

Turning to this clone: What antigen it recognizes has not been identified. The record has no base qualities; no much larger clone is one base away.

At one collaborating source in Seattle, patients were enrolled during active infection and were followed longitudinally through the course of disease. Each collaborating institution followed its own protocols to collect whole blood in K2EDTA tubes. For TCRbeta analysis, collaborators shipped samples as frozen whole blood, isolated PBMCs, or DNA extracted from either of those sample types. Study-wide findings and limitations: How much clinical and demographic metadata was included differed by source and by participant, and the metadata was provided uncurated.

TCRbeta CDR3 regions were amplified from genomic DNA by means of the immunoSEQ Assay, a bias-controlled multiplex PCR. The study's own analysis went as follows. The number of nucleated cells in each sample was estimated from the amplification of reference gene primers within the assay. Sequence reads were collapsed and filtered to measure the absolute abundance of every unique TCRbeta CDR3 rearrangement. For each sample, productive Simpson clonality was calculated as the square root of Simpson's diversity index across productive rearrangements. What TCRdb holds here is the immuneACCESS table cut down to in-frame rearrangements. Part of the clones is not present; checked against another copy, under half of the missing clones reflect an unresolved V gene, and the others are unexplained. V and J calls and clone size come straight from that table; D and trimming were deduced from the DNA. Present in this sample are around 400,000 clones, 87% of which were seen just once. Roughly 2.1% of the sample belongs to the ten largest clones.

Based on the germline V gene, the CDR1 and CDR2 sequences are SGHDT and YYEEEE. V and J are trimmed by 4 bases and 2 bases, and the gene matches miss 6 bases of the junction. The CDR3 sequence holds 16 residues, the cysteine and phenylalanine included. CDR3 DNA is the only sequence kept; it has 48 bases, read in frame from the first base. Rearrangement joined TRBV5-6 to TRBJ2-3, and TRBD2 matches 11 of the central bases. The material sequenced was peripheral blood. This clonotype was sampled from a woman in her sixties or seventies with COVID-19, enrolled during active disease. In nucleotide form, the sequence is TGTGCCAGCAGCGTCCCGGGACTAGCGGACACAGATACGCAGTATTTT. It specifies CASSVPGLADTDTQYF.